These 23 T cell receptor beta chains share one sample of origin, sequenced in a study of cytomegalovirus exposure and HLA in healthy donors. PCR primers comprised 60 Vbeta and 13 Jbeta primers. Only in-frame clones appear in the TCRdb table, and some are missing; sequencing was by immunoSEQ multiplex PCR. The table shows approximately 160,000 clones, with 80% occurring only once. Sequenced input: PBMCs. The receptors here all came from a woman aged 45 to 65 in good health and CMV-seropositive.

This clone was observed a single time. This chain links TRBV9 with TRBJ1-3; tentative D call: TRBD1 (6 bases). V was cut by 4 bases and J by 4 bases, with 12 bases left in between. CDR3 length: 14 amino acids. Germline V lookup: CDR1 SGDLS, CDR2 YYNGEE. CDR3 in DNA: TGTGCCAGCAGCCATCGGACAGACGGAAACACCATATATTTT. This translates into CASSHRTDGNTIYF.

This clone was seen only a few times. The chain uses TRBV5-1 and TRBJ2-3; TRBD2 aligns across 11 bases. The CDR3 has 16 residues. Germline loops: CDR1 SGHRS, CDR2 YFSETQ. V lost 2 bases to trimming and J lost 3 bases; unmatched junction nucleotides: 5. The chain's CDR3 is CASSLGTSGTTDTQYF. The CDR3 DNA is TGCGCCAGCAGCTTAGGGACTAGCGGAACAACAGATACGCAGTATTTT.

In DNA form, the CDR3 reads TGTGCCAGCAGCTTAGTGGGCGGACAGACGGATACGCAGTATTTT. It is translated as CASSLVGGQTDTQYF. The chain uses TRBV11-2 and TRBJ2-3; possibly TRBD1 for D (6 bases). V lost 1 base to trimming and J lost 6 bases, with 14 bases between them. Germline-derived CDR1 and CDR2 are SGHAT and FQNNGV. The CDR3 consists of 15 residues.

The chain carries TRBV27 and TRBJ2-3, with D maybe TRBD1 (5 bases). CDR1 MNHEY and CDR2 SMNVEV come from the germline V gene (reference sequence). The V and J ends lost 0 bases and 5 bases respectively, with 6 bases between them. The CDR3 loop spans 13 amino acids. CDR3 sequence: CASSLSRVDTQYF. The CDR3 DNA follows: TGTGCCAGCAGTTTATCCAGGGTAGATACGCAGTATTTT.

The chain carries TRBV27 and TRBJ1-2; TRBD1 agrees at 8 bases. V shed 6 bases, J shed 5 bases, and the junction held 8 bases outside the gene matches. CDR3 length: 14 residues. CDR1 and CDR2 from the germline V gene are MNHEY and SMNVEV (reference sequence). This CDR3 is CASRLGQGVYGYTF. CDR3 bases: TGTGCCAGCAGGCTTGGACAGGGTGTGTATGGCTACACCTTC.

V and J are TRBV9 and TRBJ1-3; unclear D gene. This CDR3 region has 15 residues. V was clipped by 4 bases and J by 3 bases, with 14 bases between them. Germline-derived CDR1 and CDR2 are SGDLS and YYNGEE. The CDR3 loop reads CASSPAWSLGNTIYF. CDR3 nucleotide sequence: TGTGCCAGCAGCCCTGCATGGAGCCTTGGAAACACCATATATTTT.

This sequence joins TRBV7-9 and TRBJ2-1; no clear D. This CDR3 comprises 14 residues. Germline CDR1 is SEHNR and CDR2 is FQNEAQ (reference sequence). V lost 1 base to trimming and J lost 4 bases, with 8 bases between them. The CDR3 loop is CASSLESLYNEQFF. DNA for the CDR3: TGTGCCAGCAGCTTAGAGAGTTTGTACAATGAGCAGTTCTTC. Using reference TRBV7-9 and TRBJ2-1 for the parts outside the CDR3, the full variable domain is DTGVSQNPRHKITKRGQNVTFRCDPISEHNRLYWYRQTLGQGPEFLTYFQNEAQLEKSRLLSDRFSAERPKGSFSTLEIQRTEQGDSAMYLCASSLESLYNEQFFGPGTRLTVL.

CDR3 protein: CSAFRASGGINEQFF. In nucleotides, the CDR3 is TGCAGTGCATTTAGGGCTAGCGGGGGGATCAATGAGCAGTTCTTC. This sequence joins TRBV29-1 and TRBJ2-1, with 11 bases that match TRBD2. CDR1 SQVTM and CDR2 ANQGSEA come from the germline V gene. The CDR3 is 15 amino acids.

This sequence joins TRBV30 and TRBJ2-1, with TRBD2 as a possible D gene (5 bases). This CDR3 spans 14 amino acids. V lost 4 bases, J lost 3 bases, and 13 bases lay in between. The germline CDR1 and CDR2 sequences are GTSNPN and SVGIG (reference sequence). The CDR3 spells CAWTQRGLYNEQFF. CDR3 nucleotides: TGTGCCTGGACCCAAAGAGGGCTCTACAATGAGCAGTTCTTC.

The chain couples TRBV2 to TRBJ2-5; TRBD1 agrees at 8 bases. The germline V gene has CDR1 SNHLY and CDR2 FYNNEI. Trimming removed 5 bases from V and 3 bases from J; junction bases left unmatched: 2. CDR3 size: 13 residues. This CDR3 reads CASSLTGEETQYF. CDR3 coding DNA: TGTGCCAGCAGTCTGACAGGGGAAGAGACCCAGTACTTC.

This clone was detected a few times. The chain uses TRBV28 and TRBJ2-3, with 8 bases aligning to TRBD2. There are 13 residues in the CDR3. The V and J ends lost 1 base and 7 bases, in that order; junction bases with no gene match: 1. Germline-derived CDR1 and CDR2 are MDHEN and SYDVKM. The CDR3 protein is CASSLLAGNTQYF. CDR3 in DNA: TGTGCCAGCAGTTTATTAGCGGGAAATACGCAGTATTTT.

This chain uses TRBV7-2 with TRBJ1-1, with D possibly TRBD1 on 6 matching bases. V lost 4 bases and J lost 4, with 16 bases in between. From germline, CDR1 is SGHTA and CDR2 FQGNSA. The CDR3 is 15 amino acids. The CDR3 region is CASSSRGQWGTEAFF. In nucleotides, the CDR3 is TGTGCCAGCAGCTCTCGAGGACAGTGGGGCACTGAAGCTTTCTTT.

This clone was seen a single time. The chain is built from TRBV9 and TRBJ2-1, with D hard to call. The CDR3 has 14 residues. Germline values: CDR1 SGDLS, CDR2 YYNGEE. V lost 0 bases to trimming and J lost 7 bases, with 11 bases between them. The CDR3 protein is CASSVAPGTNEQFF. The CDR3 DNA sequence: TGTGCCAGCAGCGTAGCACCGGGTACGAATGAGCAGTTCTTC. Based on the CDR3 plus reference TRBV9 and TRBJ2-1, the full variable domain is DSGVTQTPKHLITATGQRVTLRCSPRSGDLSVYWYQQSLDQGLQFLIQYYNGEERAKGNILERFSAQQFPDLHSELNLSSLELGDSALYFCASSVAPGTNEQFFGPGTRLTVL.

The rearrangement uses TRBV6-1 and TRBJ1-6, with D uncertain. This CDR3 region has 17 residues. Trimming took off 2 bases at V and 0 bases at J, with 11 bases between the two ends. CDR1 and CDR2 from the germline V gene are MNHNS and SASEGT. The CDR3 DNA reads TGTGCCAGCAGTGAACTCGGGAAAAGCTCCTATAATTCACCCCTCCACTTT. Translated: CASSELGKSSYNSPLHF.

J is TRBJ2-7 and V is TRBV11-2, with D maybe TRBD2 (6 bases). CDR3 length: 16 residues. Germline-derived CDR1 and CDR2 are SGHAT and FQNNGV. The V and J ends lost 2 bases and 1 base respectively, with 15 bases between them. CDR3 amino acids: CASSLISGGESYEQYF. In DNA, the CDR3 is TGTGCCAGCAGCTTAATCAGTGGCGGGGAGTCCTACGAGCAGTACTTC. Filled out from reference TRBV11-2 and TRBJ2-7, the complete variable domain reads EAGVAQSPRYKIIEKRQSVAFWCNPISGHATLYWYQQILGQGPKLLIQFQNNGVVDDSQLPKDRFSAERLKGVDSTLKIQPAKLEDSAVYLCASSLISGGESYEQYFGPGTRLTVT.

Only one count was recorded for this clone. The genes are TRBV4-3 and TRBJ1-2, with TRBD1 identical over 9 bases. CDR3 size: 15 residues. V gave up 1 base and J gave up 2 bases; unmatched junction bases: 2. Germline lookup yields CDR1 LGHNA and CDR2 YSLEER. The CDR3: CASSQAGTGNYGYTF. The CDR3 bases are TGCGCCAGCAGCCAAGCGGGGACAGGGAACTATGGCTACACCTTC.

The chain recombines TRBV27 with TRBJ2-1; perhaps TRBD2 as D (6 bases). Germline loops: CDR1 MNHEY, CDR2 SMNVEV (reference sequence). This CDR3 comprises 11 residues. With 3 bases removed from V and 11 bases from J, the gap between germline ends came to 8 bases. In nucleotides, the CDR3 is TGTGCCAGCAGTTTCGCGGGACAGCAGTTCTTC. It encodes CASSFAGQQFF.

The J gene is TRBJ1-2, the V gene TRBV5-4; 8 bases are a match to TRBD1. There are 15 residues in the CDR3. The ends lost 4 bases at V and 4 bases at J; junction bases unmatched: 9. Germline CDR1 reads SGHNT; CDR2 reads YYREEE (reference sequence). The CDR3 spells CASSPENDRGYGYTF. DNA of the CDR3: TGTGCCAGCAGCCCCGAAAACGACAGGGGCTATGGCTACACCTTC. The variable domain in full, completed from reference TRBV5-4 and TRBJ1-2, reads ETGVTQSPTHLIKTRGQQVTLRCSSQSGHNTVSWYQQALGQGPQFIFQYYREEENGRGNFPPRFSGLQFPNYSSELNVNALELDDSALYLCASSPENDRGYGYTFGSGTRLTVV.

The chain uses TRBV2 and TRBJ1-1; D might be TRBD1 (5 bases). The CDR3 is made up of 13 amino acids. The germline V gene encodes CDR1 SNHLY and CDR2 FYNNEI. Trimming cost V 6 bases and J 4 bases, with 12 bases left between them. For the CDR3, the DNA is TGTGCCAGCAGAGTCCAGGGTGGCACTGAAGCTTTCTTT. This sequence encodes CASRVQGGTEAFF.

This clone was detected once. The genes are TRBV6-4 and TRBJ2-3; TRBD2 agrees at 10 bases. The CDR3 covers 16 residues. Germline lookup yields CDR1 MRHNA and CDR2 SNTAGT. V lost 5 bases to trimming and J lost 6 bases; unmatched junction nucleotides: 11. CDR3 bases: TGTGCCAGCAGTCCCGAAAGCGGGGGGGCCGGGGATACGCAGTATTTT. It yields the protein CASSPESGGAGDTQYF.

The V and J genes are TRBV5-1 and TRBJ2-1; 8 bases fit TRBD2. The germline gives CDR1 SGHRS, CDR2 YFSETQ. Germline trimming cut 4 bases from V and 0 bases from J; bases unmatched to any gene: 15. This CDR3 spans 19 amino acids. CDR3 DNA sequence: TGCGCCAGCAGCCCGGGGGGGCCTTTGGTCTTTAGCTCCTACAATGAGCAGTTCTTC. Its translation: CASSPGGPLVFSSYNEQFF.

The chain has TRBV5-4 and TRBJ1-2, with D maybe TRBD1 (5 bases). This CDR3 spans 17 amino acids. CDR1 and CDR2 (germline): SGHNT, YYREEE (reference sequence). The V end was cut by 0 bases, the J end by 4 bases, with 19 bases between. The DNA of the CDR3 is TGTGCCAGCAGCTTGGGGGCTAACGGGGGGTTGAGCTATGGCTACACCTTC. Its protein product is CASSLGANGGLSYGYTF. Using reference TRBV5-4 and TRBJ1-2 for the parts outside the CDR3, the full variable domain is ETGVTQSPTHLIKTRGQQVTLRCSSQSGHNTVSWYQQALGQGPQFIFQYYREEENGRGNFPPRFSGLQFPNYSSELNVNALELDDSALYLCASSLGANGGLSYGYTFGSGTRLTVV.

This chain links TRBV2 with TRBJ2-3, with 10 positions matching TRBD2. Germline lookup yields CDR1 SNHLY and CDR2 FYNNEI. The CDR3 covers 12 residues. V shed 7 bases, J shed 6 bases, and the junction held 1 base outside the gene matches. CDR3 sequence (DNA): TGTGCCAGCACTAGCGGGAGTGATACGCAGTATTTT. Translating gives CASTSGSDTQYF.